This TCR beta chain appears in the sequencing data of a study of cytotoxic CD8 clonotypes in ibrutinib-treated CLL. Whole-study context: A mean of around 270,000 productive templates and 100,000 or so productive rearrangements was obtained per sample. Broader study findings: Public clonotypes were uncommon and contracted or stayed stable on treatment.

Investigators sought sequencing depths of between 1 in 200,000 and 1 in 1 million T cells. Measured with immunoSEQ multiplex PCR; TCRdb has only the in-frame clones, and not every one. The repertoire holds 120,000 to 150,000 clones, with 70% to 85% as singletons. CDR1 is LNHDA and CDR2 is SQIVND in the germline V gene (reference sequence). The V end was cut by 1 base, the J end by 8 bases, with 12 bases between. The CDR3 totals 13 residues. Concerning this clone itself: Antigen specificity is unknown.

The chain employs TRBV19 and TRBJ2-7; weak D call: TRBD1 (6 bases). The receptor was isolated from a human donor with chronic lymphocytic leukemia. The material was PBMCs, obtained after 12 months of ibrutinib treatment. The CDR3 is CASSIGGRGKQYF. Written as DNA, the CDR3 is TGTGCCAGTAGTATAGGGGGCAGGGGAAAGCAGTACTTC.